This is a list of T cell receptor beta chains from one sample in a study of blood T cell repertoires in COVID-19. Clones were read by immunoSEQ multiplex PCR, and TCRdb kept only the in-frame ones, dropping some. The repertoire holds some 100,000 clones, with about 90% as singletons. The sequencing input was peripheral blood. The receptor source for this set is a woman aged 70 to 79 with acute or convalescent COVID-19. CDR3s include the opening cysteine and the closing phenylalanine or tryptophan. A D gene is named only where the DNA matches it firmly. The size field is filled for only some rows; it gives once, few, many or a size class.

>TRBV19|-|-|14|TRBJ2-7
TGTGCCAGTAGTATATCCGCCGGGGCCTACGAGCAGTACTTC
CASSISAGAYEQYF
>TRBV28|TRBD1|-|15|TRBJ1-1
TGTGCCAGCAGTCCAACCGGGACAGGTAACACTGAAGCTTTCTTT
CASSPTGTGNTEAFF
>TRBV9|-|-|12|TRBJ1-2
TGTGCCAGCAGCCCCCTGGAGGGGGGCTACACCTTC
CASSPLEGGYTF
>TRBV7-2|-|once|15|TRBJ2-1
TGTGCCAGCAGCTTAGAAGGGGGCTCCTACAATGAGCAGTTCTTC
CASSLEGGSYNEQFF
>TRBV7-3|TRBD1|-|15|TRBJ1-2
TGTGCCAGCAGCCACAAAGGACAGGACCCTTGGGGCTACACCTTC
CASSHKGQDPWGYTF
>TRBV5-8|TRBD1|-|17|TRBJ2-6
TGTGCCAGCAGCTCGGGACAGGGGGCCTCTGGGGCCAACGTCCTGACTTTC
CASSSGQGASGANVLTF
>TRBV15|TRBD1|few|13|TRBJ1-2
TGTGCCACCAGCAGCGACGGGACAGCCGGCTACACCTTC
CATSSDGTAGYTF
>TRBV3-1/TRBV3-2|TRBD2|-|16|TRBJ2-1
TGTGCCAGCAGCCACGGGACTAGCGGACCCTACAATGAGCAGTTCTTC
CASSHGTSGPYNEQFF
>TRBV2|-|-|14|TRBJ2-5
TGTGCCAGCCTCGGGGGGCTGATCCAAGAGACCCAGTACTTC
CASLGGLIQETQYF
>TRBV7-9|TRBD1|-|15|TRBJ2-7
TGTGCCAGCAGCTTTCCCGGGACAGGGGACTACGAGCAGTACTTC
CASSFPGTGDYEQYF
>TRBV9|TRBD2|-|14|TRBJ2-4
TGTGCCAGCAGCGCCCGACCGGGGGGGAACATTCAGTACTTC
CASSARPGGNIQYF
>TRBV6-5|-|-|15|TRBJ1-3
TGTGCCAGCAGTCGCGGACAATTCTCTGGAAACACCATATATTTT
CASSRGQFSGNTIYF
>TRBV7-6|TRBD1|-|15|TRBJ2-7
TGTGCCAGCAGCGCGCGGACAGGGGGCACCTACGAGCAGTACTTC
CASSARTGGTYEQYF
>TRBV10-2|-|-|17|TRBJ1-5
TGCGCCAGCAGTGAAGGGGTAGCTACAGCAGTCTCACAGCCCCAGCATTTT
CASSEGVATAVSQPQHF
>TRBV5-1|-|-|16|TRBJ2-7
TGCGCCAGCAGCCATGCAATTGGGGGCAACTATATTGAGCAGTACTTC
CASSHAIGGNYIEQYF
>TRBV6-2/TRBV6-3|TRBD2|-|17|TRBJ2-3
TGTGCCAGCAGTTACCCATCAAGCGGGGGAACTCTGGATACGCAGTATTTT
CASSYPSSGGTLDTQYF
>TRBV5-1|TRBD1|-|14|TRBJ2-2
TGCGCCAGCAGCTTGGCCCCTTGGCAGGGGGAACTGTTTTTT
CASSLAPWQGELFF
>TRBV3-1/TRBV3-2|-|few|14|TRBJ1-5
TGTGCCAGCAGCGAATTCGGTGGGGCTCAGCCCCAGCATTTT
CASSEFGGAQPQHF
>TRBV29-1|-|-|14|TRBJ1-2
TGCAGCGTCGCCCGCGGCGCGGGGAGCTATGGCTACACCTTC
CSVARGAGSYGYTF
>TRBV5-1|TRBD1|-|15|TRBJ2-2
TGCGCCAGCTCATCCGGGACAGCGAACACCGGGGAGCTGTTTTTT
CASSSGTANTGELFF
>TRBV11-2|-|-|17|TRBJ2-4
TGTGCCAGCAGCTTATCGGGGGGCCCCTTAGCCAAAAACATTCAGTACTTC
CASSLSGGPLAKNIQYF
>TRBV10-3|TRBD1|-|17|TRBJ2-7
TGTGCCATCAGTGAGTCCATCCCGGGACAGGGGGCCCACGAGCAGTACTTC
CAISESIPGQGAHEQYF
>TRBV18|-|once|17|TRBJ2-1
TGTGCCAGCTCGCGGCAGAACCTTTATAGCTCCTACAATGAGCAGTTCTTC
CASSRQNLYSSYNEQFF
>TRBV9|-|-|15|TRBJ2-1
TGTGCCAGCAGCGCCAGCGGAAGCTCCTACAATGAGCAGTTCTTC
CASSASGSSYNEQFF
>TRBV28|TRBD1|-|14|TRBJ1-1
TGTGCCAGCAGTTTAGGAGGGGGCGCGGCTGAAGCTTTCTTT
CASSLGGGAAEAFF
>TRBV5-1|-|-|12|TRBJ2-3
TGCGCCAGCAGCCTCGCAGCAGATACGCAGTATTTT
CASSLAADTQYF
>TRBV30|TRBD2|-|15|TRBJ2-5
TGTGCCTGGGAACTAGCGGGGAGCATCCAAGAGACCCAGTACTTC
CAWELAGSIQETQYF
>TRBV5-1|TRBD2|once|14|TRBJ2-4
TGCGCCAGCAGCTTGGAGACTAGCCAAAACATTCAGTACTTC
CASSLETSQNIQYF
>TRBV2|-|once|12|TRBJ2-2
TGTGCCAGCAGTGCAGATACCGGGGAGCTGTTTTTT
CASSADTGELFF
>TRBV28|-|once|14|TRBJ1-1
TGTGCCAGCAGTTTACCCGGGGGAGGGACTGAAGCTTTCTTT
CASSLPGGGTEAFF
>TRBV6-5|-|-|14|TRBJ2-7
TGTGCCAGCAGTTCTAACAGGGTCCGCTACGAGCAGTACTTC
CASSSNRVRYEQYF
>TRBV19|-|-|15|TRBJ1-2
TGTGCCAGTAGTACTTGGACACTGTTCAATTATGGCTACACCTTC
CASSTWTLFNYGYTF
>TRBV5-1|TRBD2|-|16|TRBJ2-1
TGCGCCAGCAGCTTACCGGGACTAGCGACCTACAATGAGCAGTTCTTC
CASSLPGLATYNEQFF
>TRBV7-2|TRBD1|-|18|TRBJ1-6
TGTGCCAGCAGCGCGGACTGGACAGGGGGAAAACATAATTCACCCCTCCACTTT
CASSADWTGGKHNSPLHF
>TRBV5-1|TRBD1|once|14|TRBJ2-3
TGCGCCAGCAGCGTGGGACAGAAAACAGATACGCAGTATTTT
CASSVGQKTDTQYF
>TRBV6-1|TRBD1|-|15|TRBJ1-2
TGTGCCAGCAGTGAGCAGACAGGGGGACGGTATGGCTACACCTTC
CASSEQTGGRYGYTF
>TRBV27|-|-|16|TRBJ1-5
TGTGCCAGCAGTTTAGGGCAGGGCGTGGGCAATCAGCCCCAGCATTTT
CASSLGQGVGNQPQHF
>TRBV6-2/TRBV6-3|TRBD2|-|14|TRBJ2-7
TGTGCCAGCAGACCTAGCGGGAGCTCCTACGAGCAGTACTTC
CASRPSGSSYEQYF
>TRBV7-3|TRBD2|-|15|TRBJ2-1
TGTGCCAGCAGCTTAAAAGCGGGGACCAACAATGAGCAGTTCTTC
CASSLKAGTNNEQFF
>TRBV5-1|-|-|14|TRBJ1-4
TGCGCCAGTAAGAAAGACAGCAAGAATGAAAAACTGTTTTTT
CASKKDSKNEKLFF
>TRBV10-1|-|-|14|TRBJ1-3
TGCGCCAGCACCAACGGGGGATTTGGAAACACCATATATTTT
CASTNGGFGNTIYF
>TRBV6-2/TRBV6-3|TRBD2|-|17|TRBJ2-7
TGTGCCAGCAGTCTCATGGGACTAGCGGCACACTCCTACGAGCAGTACTTC
CASSLMGLAAHSYEQYF
>TRBV30|TRBD2|-|15|TRBJ2-7
TGTGCCTGGCAAGACGGGAGGGGGGCGCCCTACGAGCAGTACTTC
CAWQDGRGAPYEQYF
>TRBV11-2|TRBD1|-|15|TRBJ1-4
TGTGCCAGCAGCTCACGACAGGGGGGGGGTGAAAAACTGTTTTTT
CASSSRQGGGEKLFF
>TRBV24-1|TRBD1|few|14|TRBJ2-5
TGTGCCACCAGTAGCCAGGGGGATGGAGAGACCCAGTACTTC
CATSSQGDGETQYF